The present T cell receptor beta chain was sequenced within a study of T cell repertoires in cytomegalovirus infection. Study-level information: Through public TCR beta signatures, both CMV infection and matching HLA type were indicated.

This clonotype was counted a few times. Via MiXCR, TCRdb re-called the reads, giving one row per CDR3 protein. Among more than 150,000 distinct CDR3 sequences listed, under 25% were seen once. The CDR3 has 14 amino acids. After removal of 4 bases from V and 3 bases from J, the junction contained 6 bases not matched to a gene. CDR1 is MNHEY and CDR2 is SVGAGI in the germline V gene. J is TRBJ2-7 and V is TRBV6-5; TRBD1 matches 7 bases. Sequencing input: PBMCs. This TCR was recovered from a human donor in good health (CMV status not recorded). Some clones in this sample may be carry-over from other donors' samples. CDR3 sequence: CASSFDRDLYEQYF. The CDR3 DNA sequence: TGTGCCAGCAGTTTTGACAGGGACCTCTACGAGCAGTACTTC.